This paragraph reports one T cell receptor (beta chain). The record originates from a study of blood T cell repertoires in COVID-19. Study details: The United States, Italy and Spain supplied acute and convalescent COVID-19 samples.

Germline V gives CDR1 SGHRS, CDR2 YFSETQ. This CDR3 spans 14 amino acids. The V gene end was trimmed by 0 bases and the J gene end by 6 bases; junction bases not matched to a gene: 5. The assay was immunoSEQ multiplex PCR, and TCRdb's table has in-frame clones only and misses some. The sample includes more than 90,000 clones, approximately 87% of them seen just once. This clonotype was obtained from a woman younger than 45 with acute or convalescent COVID-19. The sequenced sample consisted of peripheral blood. This sequence joins TRBV5-1 and TRBJ2-7, with 8 bases lining up with TRBD1. Written as DNA, the CDR3 is TGCGCCAGCAGCTTGGGAGGACAGGGAGGCGAGCAGTACTTC. This translates into CASSLGGQGGEQYF.